The T cell receptor beta chain under discussion was sequenced for a study of Ad26.COV2.S vaccination and SARS-CoV-2 variants. Findings and limits, study-wide: Quantification of TCR breadth and depth may have yielded underestimates of total T cell responses.

Treatment defined: roughly 20 received Ad26.COV2.S at low or high dose, single or two shots; about five received placebo; per-sample allocation not given. Sampling was performed 63 days after the first vaccine or placebo injection. The ends were cut back, 5 bases at V and 1 base at J, with 7 bases in the middle. The CDR3 runs to 12 residues. Per germline, CDR1 SQVTM and CDR2 ANQGSEA. TCRdb's copy holds only in-frame clones and misses some; the assay was immunoSEQ multiplex PCR. The repertoire includes approximately 250,000 clones, about 83% of them detected once, and just under 3% sits in the top ten. As to this clone: Antigen unknown.

Source: peripheral blood, taken in a trial of Ad26.COV2.S vaccine versus placebo. This sequence originates from a person aged 18 to 59 who received the Ad26.COV2.S COVID-19 vaccine or a placebo. The V and J genes are TRBV29-1 and TRBJ2-3, with a tentative D call TRBD2 (5 bases). The CDR3 DNA follows: TGCAGCGTTCACGGGGGCACAGATACGCAGTATTTT. The encoded protein is CSVHGGTDTQYF.